These 32 T cell receptor beta chains were sequenced from one sample in a study of early T cells in non-severe SARS-CoV-2 infection. TCRdb re-called the 5' RACE reads through MiXCR, storing one row per CDR3 protein. This sample carries some 64,000 distinct CDR3 sequences, 9.5% to 14% of them seen once, and the ten largest clones take 1.5% to 2%. Sequences were obtained from whole blood. These receptors came from an adult who was a healthcare worker with PCR-confirmed SARS-CoV-2 infection or an uninfected control (not recorded which).

This chain joins TRBV21-1 and TRBJ2-7; the listed D gene, TRBD1, was not tested against the DNA. TRBV21-1 is given as a pseudogene. The CDR3 contains 11 residues. The CDR3 loop reads CASSKADREYF. The CDR3 nucleotides read TGTGCCAGCAGCAAAGCGGACAGAGAGTACTTC.

Only a few counts were recorded for this clonotype. This sequence joins TRBV20-1 and TRBJ2-5; 10 bases are a match to TRBD1. After removal of 6 bases from V and 2 bases from J, the junction contained 6 bases not matched to a gene. CDR3 length: 14 amino acids. Germline V CDR1 and CDR2: DFQATT, SNEGSKA (reference sequence). The CDR3: CSAYPGQGQETQYF. The CDR3 DNA is TGCAGTGCATACCCGGGACAGGGGCAAGAGACCCAGTACTTC.

Ten or more counts support this clonotype. The V call is TRBV7-2, the J call TRBJ1-3; D not certain. The CDR3 is 13 amino acids. In germline, CDR1 is SGHTA, CDR2 FQGNSA. The germline V and J ends were trimmed by 5 bases and 5 bases, with 10 bases remaining between them. In nucleotides, the CDR3 is TGTGCCAGCAGCCCCGCGACTCGAAACACCATATATTTT. Amino acid sequence: CASSPATRNTIYF.

The chain recombines TRBV5-6 with TRBJ2-1; possible D gene TRBD2, 6 bases. There are 15 residues in the CDR3. CDR1 SGHDT and CDR2 YYEEEE come from the germline V gene. The ends were cut back, 3 bases at V and 6 bases at J, with 16 bases in the middle. CDR3 in DNA: TGTGCCAGCAGCTACCGAACGGGAGTTGGCAATGAGCAGTTCTTC. Amino acids: CASSYRTGVGNEQFF.

The chain links TRBV11-1 to TRBJ1-5; perhaps TRBD1 as D (5 bases). V was shortened by 5 bases and J by 7 bases, with 12 bases between the two germline ends. The CDR3 contains 13 residues. Germline CDR1 and CDR2: SGHAT and FQDESV (reference sequence). The CDR3 nucleotides are TGTGCCAGCAGCCCTAGGGGAGACCAGCCCCAGCATTTT. It codes for CASSPRGDQPQHF.

This clonotype was picked up a small number of times. The gene calls are TRBV5-4 and TRBJ2-7, with D tentatively TRBD2 (6 bases). The germline V gene encodes CDR1 SGHNT and CDR2 YYREEE (reference sequence). The CDR3 runs to 14 residues. V was cut by 2 bases and J by 4 bases, with 13 bases left in between. This chain's CDR3 is CASSFSPAGYEQYF. CDR3 bases: TGTGCCAGCAGCTTCTCACCGGCGGGGTACGAGCAGTACTTC.

This chain uses TRBV20-1 with TRBJ1-2; D unclear. This CDR3 is built from 12 residues. The V and J ends lost 3 bases and 4 bases respectively, with 9 bases between them. CDR1 is DFQATT, CDR2 SNEGSKA, per germline (reference sequence). The CDR3 DNA sequence: TGCAGTGCTAGCCTGATCGGCTATGGCTACACCTTC. Amino acid sequence: CSASLIGYGYTF.

This clonotype was detected ten times or more. The V and J genes are TRBV4-1 and TRBJ1-1; TRBD1 might be the D (5 bases). The length of the CDR3 is 16 residues. Trimming left V 2 bases short and J 7 bases short, with 20 bases between. Germline V gene sequence: CDR1 MGHRA, CDR2 YSYEKL. Here the CDR3 reads CASSQRYLGAEGEAFF. CDR3 in DNA: TGCGCCAGCAGCCAACGGTATTTAGGGGCCGAAGGTGAAGCTTTCTTT.

The V call is TRBV20-1, the J call TRBJ2-1, with 10 positions matching TRBD2. This CDR3 region has 13 residues. Losses at the gene ends were 1 base for V and 6 bases for J; bases not matched to a gene: 0. Germline V gene sequence: CDR1 DFQATT, CDR2 SNEGSKA (reference sequence). The CDR3 protein is CSARGLAGNEQFF. CDR3 DNA: TGCAGTGCTAGAGGACTAGCGGGCAATGAGCAGTTCTTC.

The chain has TRBV28 and TRBJ2-2; D may correspond to TRBD1 or TRBD2 (5 bases each). Germline values: CDR1 MDHEN, CDR2 SYDVKM. The CDR3 spans 14 residues. Trimming took off 5 bases at V and 1 base at J, with 8 bases between the two ends. The CDR3 spells CASSLGGNTGELFF. The CDR3 nucleotides read TGTGCCAGCAGTCTTGGGGGGAACACCGGGGAGCTGTTTTTT.

This clonotype was counted a few times. The chain is built from TRBV19 and TRBJ1-2; D uncertain. The CDR3 runs to 13 residues. Germline-derived CDR1 and CDR2 are LNHDA and SQIVND (reference sequence). Trimming removed 5 bases at V and 2 bases at J, with 9 bases between. The CDR3 DNA reads as TGTGCCAGTAGTTTTCTCGACAACTATGGCTACACCTTC. Protein: CASSFLDNYGYTF.

This clonotype has just a few counts. With a much larger clone just one base away, this may be a read error. The CDR3, as DNA: TGTACCAGCAGTCGTAGACAGGGTTACTCTGGGGCCAACGTCCTGACTTTC. Its protein is CTSSRRQGYSGANVLTF. The chain has TRBV25-1 and TRBJ2-6; 7 bases fit TRBD1. The length of the CDR3 is 17 residues. CDR1 and CDR2 from the germline V gene are MGHDK and SYGVNS.

This clonotype showed up many times. This chain links TRBV12-3 or TRBV12-4 with TRBJ1-1, with D unclear. Trimming left V 1 base short and J 6 bases short, with 12 bases between. The CDR3 totals 14 residues. The CDR3 region is CASSLGASRAEAFF. DNA of the CDR3: TGTGCCAGCAGTTTAGGGGCCAGTAGGGCTGAAGCTTTCTTT.

This clonotype was found many times. CDR3 sequence reads: CCYSGLAGGTQYF. In DNA form, the CDR3 reads TGCTGTTACTCTGGACTAGCGGGGGGGACCCAGTACTTC. The chain carries TRBV20-1 and TRBJ2-5, with 14 bases identical to TRBD2. CDR3 length: 13 residues. CDR1 is DFQATT and CDR2 is SNEGSKA in the germline V gene (reference sequence).

This clonotype was seen repeatedly, ten times or more. V usage is TRBV7-2 and J usage is TRBJ2-5, with TRBD2 identical over 7 bases. CDR1 SGHTA and CDR2 FQGNSA come from the germline V gene. The CDR3 contains 15 residues. V was pared by 5 bases and J by 3 bases, with 9 bases of the junction left unmatched. The CDR3 nucleotides read TGTGCCAGCAGCGGGAGACTAGCCGGGGAAGAGACCCAGTACTTC. Encoded protein: CASSGRLAGEETQYF.

This clonotype appeared a few times. The genes are TRBV20-1 and TRBJ2-1; 14 bases are a match to TRBD2. The CDR3 sequence is 16 residues long. V lost 4 bases and J lost 7; bases outside the gene matches: 9. Per the germline V gene, CDR1 is DFQATT and CDR2 is SNEGSKA (reference sequence). The CDR3 nucleotides read TGCAGTGCTATCGGGACTAGCGGGGGCGGCCTTAATGAGCAGTTCTTC. Amino acids: CSAIGTSGGGLNEQFF.

The CDR3 protein is CASSLGPGTDTQYF. DNA for the CDR3: TGTGCCAGCAGCTTGGGTCCCGGGACAGATACGCAGTATTTT. V and J are TRBV11-2 and TRBJ2-3, with no clear D. Germline CDR1 reads SGHAT; CDR2 reads FQNNGV. The CDR3 runs 14 residues. Trimming removed 3 bases at V and 3 bases at J, with 10 bases between. Drawing the rest from reference TRBV11-2 and TRBJ2-3, the complete variable domain is EAGVAQSPRYKIIEKRQSVAFWCNPISGHATLYWYQQILGQGPKLLIQFQNNGVVDDSQLPKDRFSAERLKGVDSTLKIQPAKLEDSAVYLCASSLGPGTDTQYFGPGTRLTVL.

This clonotype was seen many times. The chain joins TRBV20-1 to TRBJ2-3; TRBD2 matches 9 bases. This CDR3 has 15 residues. The junction had 6 bases not matched to a gene; V was cut back by 3 bases and J by 2 bases. CDR1 DFQATT and CDR2 SNEGSKA come from the germline V gene (reference sequence). The CDR3 loop is CSASNLAGLTDTQYF. DNA of the CDR3: TGCAGTGCTAGCAACCTAGCGGGGCTCACAGATACGCAGTATTTT.

In its sample, this clonotype was seen once. A much larger clone is a single base away; this may be a read error. The chain links TRBV7-9 to TRBJ2-3; 8 bases map to TRBD1. This CDR3 spans 14 amino acids. Germline V lookup: CDR1 SEHNR, CDR2 FQNEAQ (reference sequence). CDR3 sequence reads: CVSSHGQGTDTQYF. CDR3 DNA: TGTGTCAGCAGTCACGGACAGGGAACAGATACGCAGTATTTT.

This clonotype was observed at least ten times. This rearrangement joins TRBV5-6 to TRBJ1-1; the D gene is possibly TRBD1 (5 bases). V was clipped by 0 bases and J by 1 base, with 13 bases between them. Germline V gene sequence: CDR1 SGHDT, CDR2 YYEEEE. The CDR3 consists of 16 residues. The CDR3 DNA is TGTGCCAGCAGCTTGGCGGGGGGACCTCGGAACACTGAAGCTTTCTTT. Its translation: CASSLAGGPRNTEAFF.

This clonotype showed up many times. The chain combines TRBV11-1 with TRBJ1-6; D gene uncertain. CDR1 and CDR2 (germline): SGHAT, FQDESV (reference sequence). V lost 5 bases, J lost 2 bases, and 7 bases lay in between. There are 14 residues in the CDR3. CDR3 in DNA: TGTGCCAGCAGCCAAAATGCCTATAATTCACCCCTCCACTTT. Translating it yields CASSQNAYNSPLHF. The variable domain in full, completed from reference TRBV11-1 and TRBJ1-6, reads EAEVAQSPRYKITEKSQAVAFWCDPISGHATLYWYRQILGQGPELLVQFQDESVVDDSQLPKDRFSAERLKGVDSTLKIQPAELGDSAMYLCASSQNAYNSPLHFGNGTRLTVT.

This clonotype was seen repeatedly, ten times or more. The chain has TRBV14 and TRBJ2-1; 8 bases fit TRBD1. V shed 2 bases and J 7 bases; nucleotides not matched to a gene: 7. Germline V lookup: CDR1 SGHDN, CDR2 FVKESK. The CDR3 has 15 amino acids. The CDR3 sequence: CASSQFTQGANEQFF. The CDR3 DNA follows: TGTGCCAGCAGCCAATTTACCCAGGGGGCGAATGAGCAGTTCTTC.

The chain recombines TRBV11-2 with TRBJ1-5, with a weak D call TRBD1 (6 bases). V dropped 0 bases and J dropped 4 bases, with 10 bases sitting between them. Germline CDR1 and CDR2: SGHAT and FQNNGV. The CDR3 spans 15 residues. The CDR3 protein is CASSLEVQGNQPQHF. Here the CDR3 DNA reads TGTGCCAGCAGCTTAGAAGTTCAGGGGAATCAGCCCCAGCATTTT.

The rearrangement joins TRBV5-1 to TRBJ1-1, with a possible D match to TRBD1 (6 bases). The V end lost 4 bases, the J end lost 5 bases, and 18 bases lay between the germline ends. The CDR3 runs to 15 residues. Germline-derived CDR1 and CDR2 are SGHRS and YFSETQ. The CDR3 spells CASSPGTTSGTEAFF. CDR3 bases: TGCGCCAGCAGCCCCGGGACAACCTCAGGGACTGAAGCTTTCTTT.

This clonotype appeared a few times. The chain uses TRBV5-1 and TRBJ2-1; D uncertain. Germline CDR1 is SGHRS and CDR2 is YFSETQ. The CDR3 sequence is 14 residues long. V shed 0 bases and J shed 9 bases, with 13 bases lying between them. The CDR3 loop is CASSLVANKREQFF. The CDR3 DNA is TGCGCCAGCAGCTTGGTCGCGAACAAACGTGAGCAGTTCTTC.

This clonotype was seen repeatedly, ten times or more. The chain couples TRBV29-1 to TRBJ2-7, with unresolved D. This CDR3 has 13 residues. CDR1 and CDR2 (germline): SQVTM, ANQGSEA. The V and J ends lost 7 bases and 0 bases respectively, with 13 bases between them. CDR3 sequence (DNA): TGCAGCGCGATTGATACAAGCTCCTACGAGCAGTACTTC. Translating gives CSAIDTSSYEQYF.

This clonotype occurred many times. J is TRBJ1-6 and V is TRBV7-9; TRBD1 matches at 9 bases. Germline-derived CDR1 and CDR2 are SEHNR and FQNEAQ (reference sequence). There are 14 residues in the CDR3. V shed 5 bases and J 10 bases; nucleotides not matched to a gene: 6. This chain's CDR3 is CASSNGQGPSPLHF. CDR3 nucleotides: TGTGCCAGCAGCAACGGACAGGGGCCCTCACCCCTCCACTTT.

The chain joins TRBV3-1 to TRBJ2-5, with D perhaps TRBD1 or TRBD2 (5 bases each). The CDR3 covers 12 residues. Trimming stripped 6 bases from V and 5 bases from J, with 10 bases between. CDR1 and CDR2 from the germline V gene are LGHDT and YNNKEL (reference sequence). Written as DNA, the CDR3 is TGTGCCAGCAGGTGGGGGAGCGAGACCCAGTACTTC. Translated, it gives CASRWGSETQYF.

This clonotype appeared many times. The gene calls are TRBV2 and TRBJ2-5, with 12 bases that match TRBD1. Germline CDR1 and CDR2: SNHLY and FYNNEI. Trimming removed 6 bases from V and 4 bases from J; junction bases left unmatched: 9. The CDR3 loop spans 16 amino acids. Written as DNA, the CDR3 is TGTGCCAGCAGCGGGGACAGGGGGCAAGGGGGAGAGACCCAGTACTTC. It specifies CASSGDRGQGGETQYF.

There are a few counts of this clonotype. The chain couples TRBV10-3 to TRBJ2-4; 11 bases map to TRBD1. V gave up 5 bases and J gave up 6 bases; unmatched junction bases: 3. Per germline, CDR1 ENHRY and CDR2 SYGVKD. CDR3 length: 14 residues. The CDR3 region has the DNA TGTGCCATCAGTACGGGACAGGGGGGAAACATTCAGTACTTC. It translates to CAISTGQGGNIQYF.

This clonotype was counted ten times or more. This chain uses TRBV11-3 with TRBJ2-5; D perhaps matches TRBD1 (6 bases). The CDR3 length is 14 residues. Trimming took off 1 base at V and 2 bases at J, with 8 bases between the two ends. From germline, CDR1 is SGHNT and CDR2 YENEEA. CDR3 amino acids: CASSLGTAQETQYF. For the CDR3, the DNA is TGTGCCAGCAGCTTAGGGACAGCGCAAGAGACCCAGTACTTC.

This clonotype was counted ten times or more. CDR3 in amino acids: CASSYGHFYEQYF. CDR3 in DNA: TGTGCCAGCAGTTATGGTCATTTCTACGAGCAGTACTTC. The chain has TRBV6-2 or TRBV6-3 and TRBJ2-7; D gene unclear. In germline, CDR1 is MNHEY, CDR2 SVGEGT. This CDR3 region has 13 residues. V was clipped by 3 bases and J by 3 bases, with 9 bases between them.